These 5 T cell receptor beta chains were all obtained from the same sample, sequenced in a study of identical twins. TCRdb re-derived calls from the 5' RACE reads in MiXCR, one entry per CDR3 protein. The table includes roughly 540,000 distinct CDR3 sequences, 22% detected once. These data were also filed under a second study, of T cells expressing NK-cell markers.

What was sequenced was CD4+ T cells sorted from blood. All receptors derive from a woman in her late teens or twenties in good health.

The chain joins TRBV20-1 to TRBJ2-5, with a tentative D call TRBD2 (5 bases). This CDR3 is 11 amino acids long. Germline V gene lookup returns CDR1 DFQATT and CDR2 SNEGSKA (reference sequence). The CDR3 here is CRDEGGETQYF. CDR3 nucleotides: TGCAGGGACGAGGGCGGAGAGACCCAGTACTTC.

This clonotype was counted a few times. The chain links TRBV4-2 to TRBJ2-1, with TRBD2 identical over 10 bases. The CDR3 consists of 16 residues. Germline-derived CDR1 and CDR2 are LGHNA and YNFKEQ. Unmatched junction bases numbered 7, after V lost 0 bases and J lost 8 bases. The chain's CDR3 is CASSQDLASGSYEQFF. The CDR3, as DNA: TGTGCCAGCAGCCAAGATTTGGCTAGCGGGAGCTATGAGCAGTTCTTC.

The chain combines TRBV7-6 with TRBJ2-1; D is possibly TRBD1 (6 bases). The CDR3 totals 18 residues. Deletions cut 0 bases from V and 9 bases from J, with 24 bases between. Germline CDR1 reads SGHVS; CDR2 reads FNYEAQ. CDR3 nucleotide sequence: TGTGCCAGCAGCTTAGCGTCCATGGGGGCATCGGGGATGGGTGAGCAGTTCTTC. This sequence encodes CASSLASMGASGMGEQFF.

The J gene is TRBJ2-5, the V gene TRBV5-8, with TRBD2 matching 11 bases. This CDR3 has 15 residues. With 3 bases clipped from V and 3 bases from J, the junction kept 4 bases outside the gene matches. The V gene's germline CDR1 is SGHTS and CDR2 YDEGEE. The CDR3 nucleotides read TGTGCCAGCAGCTCGGGACTAGCGGCCAAAGAGACCCAGTACTTC. It translates to CASSSGLAAKETQYF. The full variable domain, its missing parts supplied by reference TRBV5-8 and TRBJ2-5, is EAGVTQSPTHLIKTRGQQATLRCSPISGHTSVYWYQQALGLGLQFLLWYDEGEERNRGNFPPRFSGRQFPNYSSELNVNALELEDSALYLCASSSGLAAKETQYFGPGTRLLVL.

This rearrangement joins TRBV24-1 to TRBJ2-5, with D possibly being TRBD1 (5 bases). Germline V gene lookup returns CDR1 KGHDR and CDR2 SFDVKD. There are 15 residues in the CDR3. Trimming stripped 0 bases from V and 3 bases from J, with 10 bases between. CDR3 in DNA: TGTGCCACCAGTGATTTGGACAGCTACAAAGAGACCCAGTACTTC. It translates to CATSDLDSYKETQYF.